Presented here are 13 T cell receptor beta chains from one specimen sequenced in a study of CXCR3-negative and CXCR3-positive naive CD8 T cells (dated by TCRdb to the late 2010s). Instrument on record: NextSeq 550. The Human TCR Profiling Kit (MiLaboratory) was used to prepare UMI-labeled 5' RACE TRB cDNA libraries. After reprocessing by TCRdb, each CDR3 protein sequence is one entry, and no DNA is given. This sample's table contains about 26,000 distinct CDR3 sequences. 2.8% of the sample rests with the top ten. Sequences were obtained from naive CXCR3- CD8+ T cells from blood. The meaning of the sample's cell subset or site label: CD45RO-CCR7+CD27+CD95- naive CD8+ T cells lacking CXCR3 (TNR3-). These TCRs come from a human donor in good health. Some clones in this sample may be carry-over from other donors' samples.

The CDR3 spells CASSGTGRWETQYF. This chain links TRBV9 with TRBJ2-5; TCRdb selects TRBD1, and the lack of DNA leaves this call unchecked. Germline V CDR1 and CDR2: SGDLS, YYNGEE. The CDR3 is 14 residues long.

This clonotype counts as medium-sized by frequency. The chain links TRBV29-1 to TRBJ2-7; TCRdb reports TRBD1, a call that lacks DNA to check it against. The CDR3 is 13 amino acids. From germline, CDR1 is SQVTM and CDR2 ANQGSEA. CDR3 loop: CSVDGTGVHEQYF.

The CDR3 sequence is CASSDSGTGGYNEQFF. V is TRBV6-4 and J is TRBJ2-1; the D call of TRBD1 rests on TCRdb alone, since no DNA is present to check it. Germline values: CDR1 MRHNA, CDR2 SNTAGT. This CDR3 has 16 amino acids.

The gene calls are TRBV20-1 and TRBJ2-1; absent DNA, TCRdb's TRBD2 call cannot be checked. CDR1 DFQATT and CDR2 SNEGSKA come from the germline V gene (reference sequence). The CDR3 has 16 residues. The CDR3 spells CSASVPFSGDYNEQFF.

The chain couples TRBV29-1 to TRBJ2-1; TCRdb picks TRBD1, but there is no DNA to check that call. Germline CDR1 SQVTM, CDR2 ANQGSEA. There are 14 residues in the CDR3. The CDR3 region is CSVDGAVTYNEQFF.

This chain uses TRBV29-1 with TRBJ2-5; with no DNA, the TCRdb D assignment of TRBD1 cannot be verified. In germline, CDR1 is SQVTM, CDR2 ANQGSEA. The CDR3 covers 13 residues. The CDR3 spells CSARQGEEETQYF.

By frequency, this clonotype registers medium-sized. The rearrangement links TRBV29-1 to TRBJ1-1. The germline V gene has CDR1 SQVTM and CDR2 ANQGSEA. CDR3 length: 12 amino acids. This chain's CDR3 is CSVEGRRVEAFF. Full variable domain (missing parts from reference TRBV29-1 and TRBJ1-1): SAVISQKPSRDICQRGTSLTIQCQVDSQVTMMFWYRQQPGQSLTLIATANQGSEATYESGFVIDKFPISRPNLTFSTLTVSNMSPEDSSIYLCSVEGRRVEAFFGQGTRLTVV.

The chain couples TRBV4-3 to TRBJ2-7; TCRdb lists TRBD1, though no DNA is available to test this call. Germline V gene sequence: CDR1 LGHNA, CDR2 YSLEER. The CDR3 consists of 15 residues. The CDR3: CASSQERDRAYEQYF.

The rearrangement joins TRBV29-1 to TRBJ1-1; TCRdb's D gene call, TRBD1, goes unchecked for lack of DNA. The CDR3 is made up of 15 amino acids. CDR1 SQVTM and CDR2 ANQGSEA come from the germline V gene. CDR3 sequence reads: CSVEGTGKVYDEAFF.

This clonotype is classed as medium-sized by frequency. This CDR3 reads CASSLARITVNTEAFF. The V and J genes are TRBV7-9 and TRBJ1-1. Germline assignment: CDR1 SEHNR and CDR2 FQNEAQ (reference sequence). The CDR3 totals 16 residues.

This clonotype shows up as medium-sized by frequency. The V gene is TRBV7-3, the J gene TRBJ2-7; TCRdb's assignment of TRBD1 cannot be checked, as there is no DNA. Germline V gene lookup returns CDR1 SGHTA and CDR2 FQGTGA. This CDR3 comprises 13 residues. CDR3: CASSRAGGNEQYF.

The CDR3 spells CSARDRLLAGGPNREQYF. The V gene is TRBV20-1, the J gene TRBJ2-7; TCRdb reports TRBD2, a call that lacks DNA to check it against. The CDR3 covers 18 residues. The germline gives CDR1 DFQATT, CDR2 SNEGSKA (reference sequence).

The chain carries TRBV6-6 and TRBJ2-1; checking the TCRdb D call of TRBD1 is not possible without DNA. This CDR3 spans 13 amino acids. Looked up from germline, CDR1 is MNHNY and CDR2 is SVGAGI (reference sequence). This CDR3 reads CVSSDRGYGEQFF.